Listed here are 5 T cell receptor beta chains from one sample, sequenced in a study of T cells in Graves' hyperthyroidism and ophthalmopathy. TCR beta CDR3 region amplification was performed from RNA transcripts. During a first-round RT-PCR of the TCR CDR3, the HTBI primer set was used. Using its own MiXCR run on the multiplex PCR reads, TCRdb lists one record per CDR3 protein. The table shows hundreds of thousands of distinct CDR3 sequences, with 13% to 15% occurring only once. The sample taken for sequencing was blood. Source of these receptors: a woman aged 60 to 75 with Graves' ophthalmopathy.

V usage is TRBV12-3 or TRBV12-4 and J usage is TRBJ1-1, with D hard to call. This CDR3 comprises 13 residues. Trimming left V 5 bases short and J 0 bases short, with 7 bases between. DNA for the CDR3: TGTGCCAGCAGTACCAAAATGAACACTGAAGCTTTCTTT. Its protein product is CASSTKMNTEAFF.

In this sample, this clonotype turned up a few times. V is TRBV11-2 and J is TRBJ1-4, with a possible D match to TRBD1 (5 bases). CDR1 and CDR2 (germline): SGHAT, FQNNGV. V lost 5 bases, J lost 0 bases, and 10 bases lay in between. The CDR3 totals 15 residues. This CDR3 is CASSTGATTNEKLFF. CDR3 nucleotide sequence: TGTGCCAGCAGCACAGGAGCAACAACTAATGAAAAACTGTTTTTT.

This clonotype has ten or more counts. The CDR3 here is CSALTPSTDTQYF. The CDR3, as DNA: TGCAGTGCTCTTACTCCTAGCACAGATACGCAGTATTTT. The chain carries TRBV20-1 and TRBJ2-3; no reliable D call. This CDR3 region has 13 residues. CDR1 DFQATT and CDR2 SNEGSKA come from the germline V gene (reference sequence). Trimming cost V 5 bases and J 0 bases, with 9 bases left between them.

This clonotype was recorded at least ten times. The rearrangement uses TRBV30 and TRBJ2-1; D perhaps matches TRBD1 (5 bases). Trimming removed 5 bases from V and 0 bases from J, with 14 bases in between. This CDR3 comprises 15 residues. Per the germline V gene, CDR1 is GTSNPN and CDR2 is SVGIG (reference sequence). CDR3 region: CAWYRRQSSYNEQFF. The CDR3 DNA sequence: TGTGCCTGGTATCGAAGACAGAGCTCCTACAATGAGCAGTTCTTC.

In this sample, this clonotype turned up a few times. The J gene is TRBJ2-1, the V gene TRBV7-2; D tentatively fits TRBD1 or TRBD2 (7 bases each). Per the germline V gene, CDR1 is SGHTA and CDR2 is FQGNSA. The length of the CDR3 is 14 residues. V dropped 2 bases and J dropped 8 bases, with 13 bases sitting between them. The CDR3 loop is CASSLYRGGDEQFF. As DNA, the CDR3 is TGTGCCAGCAGCTTATACAGGGGAGGGGATGAGCAGTTCTTC.